This TCR beta chain was recovered during a study of identifying expanded T cells in peripheral blood. Clones were read by immunoSEQ multiplex PCR, and TCRdb kept only the in-frame ones, dropping some. The table records about 58,000 clones, roughly nine tenths of them present only once. CDR1 and CDR2 from the germline V gene are MNHNS and SASEGT. CDR3 length: 13 residues. V lost 5 bases to trimming and J lost 2 bases, with 9 bases between them. The sequence was obtained from a person between 18 and 75 years old in good health. The chain couples TRBV6-1 to TRBJ1-1, with D possibly being TRBD1 (6 bases). Sequencing was carried out using blood. The CDR3 DNA follows: TGTGCCAGCAGTCCAGGGGCCAACACTGAAGCTTTCTTT. Translation: CASSPGANTEAFF.